This record covers a single T cell receptor beta chain. V lost 5 bases to trimming and J lost 7 bases; unmatched junction nucleotides: 14. Germline assignment: CDR1 SGHTA and CDR2 FQGTGA. The CDR3 sequence is 15 residues long. The sample belongs to a study of blood T cell repertoires in COVID-19. On the study more broadly: Sites across the United States, Italy and Spain contributed samples from acute and convalescent COVID-19.

TCRdb's copy holds only in-frame clones and misses some; the assay was immunoSEQ multiplex PCR. The sample has over 75,000 clones; approximately 85% are singletons. The sequence was collected from a human donor in a cohort sampled during active COVID-19. The chain recombines TRBV7-3 with TRBJ2-7; TRBD2 matches at 7 bases. Sample: peripheral blood. CDR3 DNA sequence: TGTGCCAGCAGCCCCCAGTACGGCGGGAGTAGGGAGCAGTACTTC. This translates into CASSPQYGGSREQYF.